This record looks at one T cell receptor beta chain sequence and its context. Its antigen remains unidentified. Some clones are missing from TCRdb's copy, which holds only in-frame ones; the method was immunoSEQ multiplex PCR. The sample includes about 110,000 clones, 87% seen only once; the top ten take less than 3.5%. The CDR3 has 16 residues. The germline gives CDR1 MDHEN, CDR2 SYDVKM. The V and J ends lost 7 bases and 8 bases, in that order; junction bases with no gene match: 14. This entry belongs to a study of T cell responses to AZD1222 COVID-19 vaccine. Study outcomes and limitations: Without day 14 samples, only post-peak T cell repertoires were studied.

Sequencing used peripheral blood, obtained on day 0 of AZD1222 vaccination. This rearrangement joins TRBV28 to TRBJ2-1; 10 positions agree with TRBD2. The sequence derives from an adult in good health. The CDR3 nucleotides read TGTGCCAGCATCAAAATGGCTAGCGGGAGTAGGGATGAGCAGTTCTTC. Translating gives CASIKMASGSRDEQFF.